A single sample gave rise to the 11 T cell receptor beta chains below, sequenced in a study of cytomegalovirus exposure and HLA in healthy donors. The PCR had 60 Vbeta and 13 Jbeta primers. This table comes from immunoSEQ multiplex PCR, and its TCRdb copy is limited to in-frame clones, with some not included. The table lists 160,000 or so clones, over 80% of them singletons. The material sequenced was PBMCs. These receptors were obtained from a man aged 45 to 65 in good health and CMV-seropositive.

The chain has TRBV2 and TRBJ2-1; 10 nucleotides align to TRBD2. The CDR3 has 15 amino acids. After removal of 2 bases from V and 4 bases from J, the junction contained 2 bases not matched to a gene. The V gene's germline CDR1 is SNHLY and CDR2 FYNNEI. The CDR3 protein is CASSETSGEYNEQFF. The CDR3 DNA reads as TGTGCCAGCAGTGAAACTAGCGGGGAATACAATGAGCAGTTCTTC.

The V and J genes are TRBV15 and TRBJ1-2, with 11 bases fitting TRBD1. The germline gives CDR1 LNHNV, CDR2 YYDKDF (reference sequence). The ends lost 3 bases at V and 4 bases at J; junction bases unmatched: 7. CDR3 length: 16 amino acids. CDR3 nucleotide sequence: TGTGCCACCAGCAGGGAAGGACAGGGGGCGGTCTATGGCTACACCTTC. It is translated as CATSREGQGAVYGYTF.

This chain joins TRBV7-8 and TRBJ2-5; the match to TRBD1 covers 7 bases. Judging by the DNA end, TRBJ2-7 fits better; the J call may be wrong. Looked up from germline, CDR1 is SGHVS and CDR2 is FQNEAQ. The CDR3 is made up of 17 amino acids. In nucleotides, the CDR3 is TGTGCCAGCAGCTTAGGTCCGTTCGGGACAGCCAGCTACGAGCAGTACTTC. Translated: CASSLGPFGTASYEQYF.

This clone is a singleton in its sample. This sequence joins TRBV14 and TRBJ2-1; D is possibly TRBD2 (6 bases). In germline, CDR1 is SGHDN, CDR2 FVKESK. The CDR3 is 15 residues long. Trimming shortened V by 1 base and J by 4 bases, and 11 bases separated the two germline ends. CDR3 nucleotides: TGTGCCAGCAGCCAAGGCTCAGGGAGGTACAATGAGCAGTTCTTC. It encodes CASSQGSGRYNEQFF. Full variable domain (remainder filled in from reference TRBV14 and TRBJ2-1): EAGVTQFPSHSVIEKGQTVTLRCDPISGHDNLYWYRRVMGKEIKFLLHFVKESKQDESGMPNNRFLAERTGGTYSTLKVQPAELEDSGVYFCASSQGSGRYNEQFFGPGTRLTVL.

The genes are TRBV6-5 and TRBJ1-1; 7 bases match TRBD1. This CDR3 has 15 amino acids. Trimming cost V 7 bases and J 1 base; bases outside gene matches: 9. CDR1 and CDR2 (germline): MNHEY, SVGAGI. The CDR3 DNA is TGTGCCAGCAACCCCCTGACAGGGAAGAACACTGAAGCTTTCTTT. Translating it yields CASNPLTGKNTEAFF.

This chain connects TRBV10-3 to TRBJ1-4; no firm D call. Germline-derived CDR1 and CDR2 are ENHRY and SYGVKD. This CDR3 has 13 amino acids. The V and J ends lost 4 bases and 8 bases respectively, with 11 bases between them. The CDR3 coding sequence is TGTGCCATCAGTGGCGGGCAGCACGAAAAACTGTTTTTT. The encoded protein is CAISGGQHEKLFF.

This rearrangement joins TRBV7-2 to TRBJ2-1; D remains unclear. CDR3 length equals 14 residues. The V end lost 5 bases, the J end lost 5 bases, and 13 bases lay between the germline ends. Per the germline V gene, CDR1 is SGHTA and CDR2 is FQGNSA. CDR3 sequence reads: CASSPTDKHNEQFF. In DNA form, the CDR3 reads TGTGCCAGCAGCCCTACCGATAAACACAATGAGCAGTTCTTC.

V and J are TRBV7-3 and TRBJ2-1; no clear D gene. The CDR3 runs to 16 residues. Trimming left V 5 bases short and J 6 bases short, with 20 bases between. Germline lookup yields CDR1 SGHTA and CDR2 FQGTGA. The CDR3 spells CASSPFGGTTFNEQFF. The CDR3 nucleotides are TGTGCCAGCAGCCCCTTTGGCGGAACTACCTTCAATGAGCAGTTCTTC.

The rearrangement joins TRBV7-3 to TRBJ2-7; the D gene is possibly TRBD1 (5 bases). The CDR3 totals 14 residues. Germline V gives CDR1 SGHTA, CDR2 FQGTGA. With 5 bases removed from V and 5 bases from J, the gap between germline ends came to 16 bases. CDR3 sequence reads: CASSLGVHSHEQYF. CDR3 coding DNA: TGTGCCAGCAGCCTAGGGGTTCATTCCCACGAGCAGTACTTC.

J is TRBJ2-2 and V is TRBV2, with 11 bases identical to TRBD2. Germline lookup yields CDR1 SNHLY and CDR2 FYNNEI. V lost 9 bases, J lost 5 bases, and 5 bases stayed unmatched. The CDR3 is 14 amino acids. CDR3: CASSGRASTGELFF. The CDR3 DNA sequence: TGTGCCAGTAGCGGGAGGGCCTCAACCGGGGAGCTGTTTTTT.

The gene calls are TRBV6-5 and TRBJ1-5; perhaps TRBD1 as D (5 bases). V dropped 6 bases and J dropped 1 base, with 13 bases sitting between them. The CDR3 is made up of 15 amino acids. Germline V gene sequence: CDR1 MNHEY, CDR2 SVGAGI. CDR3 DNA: TGTGCCAGCAGCCGTAGACAGCAGAGCAATCAGCCCCAGCATTTT. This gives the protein CASSRRQQSNQPQHF.